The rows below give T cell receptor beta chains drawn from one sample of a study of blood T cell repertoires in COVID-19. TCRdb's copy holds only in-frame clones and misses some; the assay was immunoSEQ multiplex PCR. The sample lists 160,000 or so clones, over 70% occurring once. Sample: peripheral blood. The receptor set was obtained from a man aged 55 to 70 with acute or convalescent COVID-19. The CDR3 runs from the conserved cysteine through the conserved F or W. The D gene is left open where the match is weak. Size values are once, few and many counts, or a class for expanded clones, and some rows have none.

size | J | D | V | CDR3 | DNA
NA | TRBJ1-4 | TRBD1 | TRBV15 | CATSRGGTGEKLFF | TGTGCCACCAGCAGAGGCGGGACAGGGGAAAAACTGTTTTTT
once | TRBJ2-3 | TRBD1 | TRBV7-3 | CASSSQTGGIADTQYF | TGTGCCAGCAGCTCCCAAACAGGGGGGATCGCAGATACGCAGTATTTT
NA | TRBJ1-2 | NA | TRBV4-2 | CASSQGEGGDYGYTF | TGTGCCAGCAGCCAAGGGGAGGGGGGCGACTATGGCTACACCTTC
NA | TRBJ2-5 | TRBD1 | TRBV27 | CASSRQGAETQYF | TGTGCCAGCAGCCGACAGGGGGCAGAGACCCAGTACTTC
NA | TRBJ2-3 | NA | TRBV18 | CASSPTGGTDTQYF | TGTGCCAGCTCACCAACGGGTGGCACAGATACGCAGTATTTT
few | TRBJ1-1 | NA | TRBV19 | CASSLRVTNTEAFF | TGTGCCAGTAGTCTCCGGGTCACGAACACTGAAGCTTTCTTT
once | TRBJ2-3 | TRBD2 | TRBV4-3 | CASSHRASGMIGTQYF | TGCGCCAGCAGCCACCGGGCTAGCGGGATGATTGGTACGCAGTATTTT
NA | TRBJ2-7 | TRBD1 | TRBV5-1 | CASSFRGTYEQYF | TGCGCCAGCAGCTTCAGGGGGACCTACGAGCAGTACTTC
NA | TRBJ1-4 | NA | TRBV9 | CASSVAGGFNEKLFF | TGTGCCAGCAGCGTAGCCGGAGGGTTCAACGAAAAACTGTTTTTT
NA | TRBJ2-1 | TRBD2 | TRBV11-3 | CASSSSGGAWDEQFF | TGTGCCAGCAGCTCTAGCGGGGGGGCCTGGGATGAGCAGTTCTTC
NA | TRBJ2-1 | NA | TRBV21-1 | CASSRDRVIIRYNEQFF | TGTGCCAGCAGCAGGGACAGGGTAATTATTCGATACAATGAGCAGTTCTTC
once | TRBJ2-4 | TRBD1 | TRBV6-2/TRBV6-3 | CASSTGQVAKNIQYF | TGTGCCAGCAGCACCGGACAGGTAGCCAAAAACATTCAGTACTTC
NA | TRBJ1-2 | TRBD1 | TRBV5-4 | CASSSPTGFDRERDYGYTF | TGTGCCAGCAGCTCCCCCACTGGATTTGACAGGGAGAGGGACTATGGCTACACCTTC
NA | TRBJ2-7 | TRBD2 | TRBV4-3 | CASSQVMSGRAYF | TGCGCCAGCAGCCAAGTAATGAGCGGGAGGGCGTACTTC
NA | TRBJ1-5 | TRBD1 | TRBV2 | CASSADRVRGQPQHF | TGTGCCAGCAGCGCGGACAGGGTAAGAGGGCAGCCCCAGCATTTT
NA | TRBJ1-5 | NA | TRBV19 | CASSIGRERNQPQHF | TGTGCCAGTAGTATAGGCAGGGAAAGGAATCAGCCCCAGCATTTT
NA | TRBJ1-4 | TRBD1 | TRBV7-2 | CASSPRDRGATNEKLFF | TGTGCCAGCAGCCCTCGGGACAGGGGAGCAACTAATGAAAAACTGTTTTTT
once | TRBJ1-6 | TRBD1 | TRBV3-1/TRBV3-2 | CASSLGQGNSPLHF | TGTGCCAGCAGCCTAGGACAGGGTAATTCACCCCTCCACTTT
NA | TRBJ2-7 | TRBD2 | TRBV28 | CASSSAGGRLEQYF | TGTGCCAGCAGTTCGGCGGGAGGGCGTCTCGAGCAGTACTTC
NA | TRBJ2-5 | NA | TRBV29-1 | CSVGRANQETQYF | TGCAGCGTTGGCAGGGCGAATCAAGAGACCCAGTACTTC
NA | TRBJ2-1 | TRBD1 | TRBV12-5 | CASGQGQGRNEQFF | TGTGCTAGTGGCCAGGGACAGGGGCGGAATGAGCAGTTCTTC
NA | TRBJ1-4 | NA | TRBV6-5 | CASSYSNGGANEKLFF | TGTGCCAGCAGTTACTCCAACGGGGGAGCTAATGAAAAACTGTTTTTT
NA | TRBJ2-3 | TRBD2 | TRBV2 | CASSEVGAGGTQYF | TGTGCCAGCAGTGAAGTGGGGGCGGGAGGTACGCAGTATTTT
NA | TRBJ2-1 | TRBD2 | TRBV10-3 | CAISEKLADHNEQFF | TGTGCCATCAGTGAAAAACTAGCGGACCACAATGAGCAGTTCTTC
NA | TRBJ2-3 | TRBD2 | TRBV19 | CASGTSGRGKNTQYF | TGTGCCAGTGGGACTAGCGGGAGAGGTAAAAATACGCAGTATTTT
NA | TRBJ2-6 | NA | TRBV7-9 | CASSLVLGGGANVLTF | TGTGCCAGCAGCTTAGTCTTAGGGGGAGGGGCCAACGTCCTGACTTTC
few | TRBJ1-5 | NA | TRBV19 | CASSRVNQPQHF | TGTGCCAGTAGCAGGGTCAATCAGCCCCAGCATTTT
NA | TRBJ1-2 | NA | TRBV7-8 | CASSLDSYGYTF | TGTGCCAGCAGCCTGGACAGCTATGGCTACACCTTC
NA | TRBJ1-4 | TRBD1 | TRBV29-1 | CSVEDPGTGREKLFF | TGCAGCGTTGAAGATCCCGGGACAGGGAGGGAAAAACTGTTTTTT
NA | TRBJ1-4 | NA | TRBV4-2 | CASSQDLTGSNEKLFF | TGTGCCAGCAGCCAAGATCTAACAGGCTCTAATGAAAAACTGTTTTTT
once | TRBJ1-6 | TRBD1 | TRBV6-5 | CASSPGTGGFSPLHF | TGTGCCAGCAGCCCCGGGACAGGGGGATTTTCACCCCTCCACTTT
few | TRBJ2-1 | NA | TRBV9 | CASSPSVGAGEDEQFF | TGTGCCAGCAGCCCATCAGTGGGGGCTGGAGAAGATGAGCAGTTCTTC
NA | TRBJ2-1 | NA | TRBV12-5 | CASGDTAYNEQFF | TGTGCTAGTGGCGACACAGCCTACAATGAGCAGTTCTTC
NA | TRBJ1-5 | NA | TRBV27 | CASREGKAGDPQPQHF | TGTGCCAGCAGGGAAGGGAAGGCAGGGGATCCTCAGCCCCAGCATTTT
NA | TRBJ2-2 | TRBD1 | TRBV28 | CASSFGAGGNTGELFF | TGTGCCAGCAGTTTCGGTGCAGGGGGAAACACCGGGGAGCTGTTTTTT
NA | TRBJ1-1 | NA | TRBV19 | CASSIAGLNTEAFF | TGTGCCAGTAGTATAGCAGGGTTGAACACTGAAGCTTTCTTT
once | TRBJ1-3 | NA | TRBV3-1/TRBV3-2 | CASSQGVVVSGNTIYF | TGTGCCAGCAGCCAAGGAGTGGTCGTTAGCGGAAACACCATATATTTT
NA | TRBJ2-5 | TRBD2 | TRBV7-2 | CASSLGGGRGETQYF | TGTGCCAGCAGCTTAGGCGGGGGGCGGGGAGAGACCCAGTACTTC
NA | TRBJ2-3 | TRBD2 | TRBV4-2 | CASSQVAGGPTDTQYF | TGTGCCAGCAGCCAAGTAGCGGGGGGTCCCACAGATACGCAGTATTTT
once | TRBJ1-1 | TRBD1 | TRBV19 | CASSPGQGFTEAFF | TGTGCCAGTAGTCCCGGACAGGGTTTCACTGAAGCTTTCTTT
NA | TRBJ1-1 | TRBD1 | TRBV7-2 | CASSWDSLMNTEAFF | TGTGCCAGCAGTTGGGACAGCCTTATGAACACTGAAGCTTTCTTT
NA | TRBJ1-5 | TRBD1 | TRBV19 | CASIPGQGNNQPQHF | TGTGCCAGTATACCGGGACAGGGAAACAATCAGCCCCAGCATTTT
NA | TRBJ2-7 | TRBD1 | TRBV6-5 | CASSSTGTGGYEQYF | TGTGCCAGCAGTTCAACCGGGACAGGGGGCTACGAGCAGTACTTC
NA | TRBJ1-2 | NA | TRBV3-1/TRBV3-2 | CASSHLGGERYYGYTF | TGTGCCAGCAGCCATCTAGGGGGAGAGCGCTACTATGGCTACACCTTC
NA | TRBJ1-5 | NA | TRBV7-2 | CASSLDGDRYQPQHF | TGTGCCAGCAGCTTAGATGGAGACAGGTATCAGCCCCAGCATTTT
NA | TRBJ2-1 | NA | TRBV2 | CASSVIAHEQFF | TGTGCCAGCAGTGTAATAGCCCATGAGCAGTTCTTC
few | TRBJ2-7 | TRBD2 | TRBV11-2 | CASRRIAGGLVEQYF | TGTGCCAGCCGCCGTATAGCGGGGGGGCTAGTCGAGCAGTACTTC
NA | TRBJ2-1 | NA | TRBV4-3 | CASSQVLGGEQFF | TGCGCCAGCAGCCAAGTTCTGGGAGGTGAGCAGTTCTTC
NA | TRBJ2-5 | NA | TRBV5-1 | CASSLRGPYQETQYF | TGCGCCAGCAGCTTAAGGGGTCCGTACCAAGAGACCCAGTACTTC
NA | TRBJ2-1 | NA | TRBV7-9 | CAGQSGSYNEQFF | TGTGCCGGCCAGAGCGGTTCCTACAATGAGCAGTTCTTC
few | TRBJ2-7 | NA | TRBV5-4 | CASSLEGGRSYEQYF | TGTGCCAGCAGCTTGGAGGGAGGTAGATCCTACGAGCAGTACTTC
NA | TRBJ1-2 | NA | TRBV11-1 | CASSPPRRAESYGYTF | TGTGCCAGCAGCCCTCCCCGCAGGGCGGAAAGCTATGGCTACACCTTC
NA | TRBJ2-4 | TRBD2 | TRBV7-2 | CASSRGGKNIQYF | TGTGCCAGCAGCCGGGGAGGGAAAAACATTCAGTACTTC